This TCR beta chain comes out of a study of blood T cells in healthy people across ages. Study overall: When template switching was applied, about one barcoded beta molecule was captured per two T cells.

Only a few counts were recorded for this clonotype. CDR3 length: 14 residues. V lost 5 bases, J lost 5 bases, and 6 bases stayed unmatched. Per germline, CDR1 SGHTA and CDR2 FQGNSA. Through a sample-barcoded 5' primer and a J-beta primer mix, a second PCR was run for 7 to 11 cycles. Each cDNA molecule carried a tag from a template-switch adaptor that contained 12 random nucleotides. Individual samples furnished no less than 2.5 million CDR3-containing paired-end reads apiece. TCRdb ran MiXCR on the 5' RACE reads and lists one entry per CDR3 protein. Here the sample spans 850,000 to 1,000,000 distinct CDR3 sequences, around 48% being singletons. The amount of total RNA extracted per sample was at least 5.5 micrograms.

The clonotype originates from a man aged 30-40 years in good health. This chain links TRBV7-2 with TRBJ1-2; 9 bases agree with TRBD1. Sequenced input: blood. CDR3 bases: TGTGCCAGCAGCCCAGGACAGGGGCAGTATGGCTACACCTTC. As protein: CASSPGQGQYGYTF.